Following are 4 T cell receptor beta chains from one sample sequenced in a study of T cell repertoires in cytomegalovirus infection. Using its own MiXCR run on the reads, TCRdb lists one record per CDR3 protein. Of approximately 910,000 distinct CDR3 sequences in the sample, approximately 30% were seen once. Antigens for these TCRs are unknown. The material sequenced was cultured CD8+ T cells from PBMCs, taken from culture after CMV antigen stimulation. The receptors were sampled from a human donor in good health (CMV status not recorded). Some clones in this sample may be carry-over from other donors' samples.

CDR3 residues: CASSLDGGFVGDTEAFF. CDR3 in DNA: TGTGCCAGCAGCTTAGATGGAGGATTTGTCGGGGACACTGAAGCTTTCTTT. This rearrangement joins TRBV7-8 to TRBJ1-1; D gene uncertain. CDR1 and CDR2 (germline): SGHVS, FQNEAQ. CDR3 length: 17 amino acids. V was shortened by 1 base and J by 3 bases, with 18 bases between the two germline ends.

This clonotype was observed a handful of times. V is TRBV25-1 and J is TRBJ2-4; D may match TRBD1 or TRBD2 (6 bases each). Trimming took 10 bases from V and 2 from J, leaving 12 bases between them. Germline values: CDR1 MGHDK, CDR2 SYGVNS. This CDR3 is built from 13 residues. The CDR3 region has the DNA TGTGCCACCCGAGGGGGGACCAAAAACATTCAGTACTTC. Protein sequence: CATRGGTKNIQYF.

This CDR3 is CASTPGQPLYEQYF. The CDR3 DNA sequence: TGTGCCAGTACCCCGGGCCAGCCTCTCTACGAGCAGTACTTC. The J gene is TRBJ2-7, the V gene TRBV19; D is unclear. CDR3 size: 14 residues. Germline CDR1 LNHDA, CDR2 SQIVND (reference sequence). Deletions cut 7 bases from V and 3 bases from J, with 16 bases between.

The sample holds a few counts of this clonotype. The CDR3 protein is CASLPGGGTEAFF. The CDR3 coding sequence is TGTGCCAGCTTACCAGGGGGCGGCACTGAAGCTTTCTTT. The chain carries TRBV6-8 and TRBJ1-1; TRBD1 agrees at 8 bases. Trimming took 8 bases from V and 4 from J; bases not matched to a gene: 6. Per germline, CDR1 MNHGY and CDR2 SAAAGT. CDR3 size: 13 residues.